Shown below are 16 T cell receptor beta chains from a single sample sequenced in a study of patients and donors after allogeneic stem cell transplantation. TCRdb re-called the RT-PCR reads through MiXCR, storing one row per CDR3 protein. The repertoire holds approximately 410,000 distinct CDR3 sequences, roughly 17% seen once, with around 6.8% in the top ten. The specimen sequenced was blood, either unsorted or a sorted T cell fraction (not recorded which). The source of these receptors is a human donor who was either an allogeneic HSCT recipient or a stem cell or donor lymphocyte infusion donor (not recorded which). It is not recorded whose cells these are; they may come from a transplant donor.

J is TRBJ1-2 and V is TRBV5-1; tentatively, D is TRBD1 (6 bases). Germline CDR1 and CDR2: SGHRS and YFSETQ. V lost 2 bases and J 8 bases, leaving 13 bases between the germline ends. This CDR3 spans 13 amino acids. CDR3 nucleotides: TGCGCCAGCAGCTTCGGGGGCGCGGAAGGCTACACCTTC. It encodes CASSFGGAEGYTF.

This rearrangement joins TRBV27 to TRBJ2-7, with 9 nucleotides matching TRBD2. The CDR3 runs 13 residues. Germline CDR1 reads MNHEY; CDR2 reads SMNVEV (reference sequence). The ends lost 5 bases at V and 6 bases at J; junction bases unmatched: 5. CDR3 in amino acids: CASSVSGSGEQYF. For the CDR3, the DNA is TGTGCCAGCAGTGTTAGCGGGAGTGGCGAGCAGTACTTC.

This clonotype came up many times. The J gene is TRBJ2-3, the V gene TRBV10-3, with D perhaps assigned TRBD1 or TRBD2 (5 bases each). Per the germline V gene, CDR1 is ENHRY and CDR2 is SYGVKD. Trimming removed 6 bases from V and 5 bases from J, with 15 bases in between. The CDR3 is made up of 14 amino acids. CDR3 region: CAIRGPGIGDTQYF. In DNA, the CDR3 is TGTGCCATCAGGGGGCCCGGGATTGGAGATACGCAGTATTTT.

DNA for the CDR3: TGTGCCAGCAGCTGGGACAGGGGGCCCGAGCAGTACTTC. This gives the protein CASSWDRGPEQYF. The chain employs TRBV11-3 and TRBJ2-7, with 12 nucleotides matching TRBD1. V was clipped by 4 bases and J by 6 bases; unmatched bases: 1. This CDR3 is built from 13 residues. Germline CDR1 and CDR2: SGHNT and YENEEA.

This clonotype has just a few counts. The rearrangement uses TRBV11-2 and TRBJ2-4, with 7 positions matching TRBD1. V lost 5 bases, J lost 1 base, and 17 bases stayed unmatched. The CDR3 extends over 19 amino acids. Germline V gene sequence: CDR1 SGHAT, CDR2 FQNNGV. CDR3 DNA: TGTGCCAGCAGCCCATCGGAGATACAGGGGAGAGACGCCAAAAACATTCAGTACTTC. Amino acids: CASSPSEIQGRDAKNIQYF.

This clonotype was observed a handful of times. J is TRBJ2-3 and V is TRBV7-9; perhaps TRBD2 as D (6 bases). The germline V and J ends were trimmed by 1 base and 8 bases, with 22 bases remaining between them. CDR1 SEHNR and CDR2 FQNEAQ come from the germline V gene (reference sequence). The CDR3 is 17 amino acids. In nucleotides, the CDR3 is TGTGCCAGCAGCTTAGTGGCGGGACTCCCAGGGTCGGGTACGCAGTATTTT. Translated, it gives CASSLVAGLPGSGTQYF.

This clonotype was detected many times. The genes are TRBV7-9 and TRBJ2-1, with TRBD1 matching 8 bases. Germline CDR1 SEHNR, CDR2 FQNEAQ (reference sequence). V lost 8 bases to trimming and J lost 7 bases; unmatched junction nucleotides: 7. This CDR3 spans 13 amino acids. Here the CDR3 DNA reads TGTGCCAGCGTGCGACAGGGGATAAATGAGCAGTTCTTC. Translated, it gives CASVRQGINEQFF.

There are a few counts of this clonotype. V and J are TRBV5-1 and TRBJ2-2; 9 nucleotides line up with TRBD2. V was clipped by 2 bases and J by 6 bases; unmatched bases: 14. Germline V gene lookup returns CDR1 SGHRS and CDR2 YFSETQ. The CDR3 length is 18 residues. CDR3 DNA: TGCGCCAGCAGCTTTGGGCTAGCGGGATACGATGAGGCCGGGGAGCTGTTTTTT. Translation gives CASSFGLAGYDEAGELFF. Supplemented by reference TRBV5-1 and TRBJ2-2, the full variable domain reads KAGVTQTPRYLIKTRGQQVTLSCSPISGHRSVSWYQQTPGQGLQFLFEYFSETQRNKGNFPGRFSGRQFSNSRSEMNVSTLELGDSALYLCASSFGLAGYDEAGELFFGEGSRLTVL.

This clonotype has only a few counts. The chain recombines TRBV15 with TRBJ1-4, with D uncertain. The V end lost 0 bases, the J end lost 3 bases, and 11 bases lay between the germline ends. The germline V gene encodes CDR1 LNHNV and CDR2 YYDKDF (reference sequence). The CDR3 consists of 16 residues. CDR3 protein: CATSRDLGGSNEKLFF. CDR3 sequence (DNA): TGTGCCACCAGCAGAGATCTCGGTGGTTCTAATGAAAAACTGTTTTTT.

The rearrangement links TRBV30 to TRBJ2-1, with D maybe TRBD1 (5 bases). Trimming shortened V by 3 bases and J by 10 bases, and 13 bases separated the two germline ends. Germline V gene lookup returns CDR1 GTSNPN and CDR2 SVGIG (reference sequence). This CDR3 contains 12 residues. The CDR3 DNA sequence: TGTGCCTGGAGGAAGGGGAAGGGGGAGCAGTTCTTC. This encodes CAWRKGKGEQFF.

This clonotype was picked up a small number of times. The chain employs TRBV15 and TRBJ2-2, with 11 bases that match TRBD1. The J segment lost 6 bases and the V segment lost 3 bases, leaving 3 bases of the junction unmatched. CDR1 and CDR2 (germline): LNHNV, YYDKDF (reference sequence). The CDR3 is made up of 15 amino acids. The CDR3, as DNA: TGTGCCACCAGCAGGAGGACAGGGGGCCCCGGGGAGCTGTTTTTT. Translating gives CATSRRTGGPGELFF.

This chain uses TRBV3-1 with TRBJ1-1, with a weak D call TRBD1 (6 bases). Germline V gives CDR1 LGHDT, CDR2 YNNKEL (reference sequence). The CDR3 is 14 amino acids. Deletions cut 7 bases from V and 11 bases from J, with 23 bases between. The CDR3 sequence: CASTLLGKGGQAFF. The CDR3 DNA sequence: TGTGCCAGCACCCTTTTGGGAAAGGGGGGGCAGGCTTTCTTT.

The chain has TRBV19 and TRBJ2-6, with 10 positions matching TRBD1. V dropped 7 bases and J dropped 1; count of bases not matched to a gene: 10. The CDR3 has 18 amino acids. Germline V gene lookup returns CDR1 LNHDA and CDR2 SQIVND (reference sequence). The CDR3 sequence: CASTRKGTGDSGANVLTF. The CDR3 nucleotides read TGTGCCAGTACGCGTAAGGGGACAGGGGATTCTGGGGCCAACGTCCTGACTTTC.

This clonotype was counted ten times or more. This chain links TRBV7-9 with TRBJ2-3; D possibly corresponds to TRBD1 (6 bases). Germline values: CDR1 SEHNR, CDR2 FQNEAQ (reference sequence). Trimming took off 8 bases at V and 3 bases at J, with 9 bases between the two ends. The CDR3 is 12 amino acids. CDR3: CASGQFTDTQYF. CDR3 DNA: TGTGCCAGCGGACAGTTTACAGATACGCAGTATTTT.

The CDR3 loop is CATGSRKTNTGELFF. CDR3 DNA: TGTGCCACCGGATCGCGGAAAACGAACACCGGGGAGCTGTTTTTT. V is TRBV24-1 and J is TRBJ2-2; D call uncertain. The CDR3 is made up of 15 amino acids. Trimming left V 9 bases short and J 0 bases short, with 13 bases between. CDR1 and CDR2 from the germline V gene are KGHDR and SFDVKD.

The CDR3 protein is CATSRGGTSGSRYTGELFF. CDR3 bases: TGTGCCACCAGCAGGGGGGGTACTAGCGGGAGCAGGTACACCGGGGAGCTGTTTTTT. V is TRBV15 and J is TRBJ2-2; 11 positions agree with TRBD2. The CDR3 runs 19 residues. Germline CDR1 is LNHNV and CDR2 is YYDKDF (reference sequence). With 3 bases clipped from V and 3 bases from J, the junction kept 12 bases outside the gene matches.